This is a list of T cell receptor beta chains from one sample in a study of blood T cell repertoires in COVID-19. Generated by immunoSEQ multiplex PCR, the TCRdb table keeps only in-frame clones and is missing some. The sample carries approximately 100,000 clones, 75% to 90% recorded once. Material for sequencing was peripheral blood. These receptors were taken from a woman of 80 years or more with acute or convalescent COVID-19. Both conserved end residues are part of each CDR3. Fields, in order: clone size, V gene, J gene, CDR3 length, D gene, CDR3 protein, CDR3 DNA. D genes are given only for firm matches. Rows give clone size only sometimes, using once, few, many, or a class for an expanded clone.

NA	TRBV18	TRBJ2-7	16	TRBD2	CASSLFAGGMAYEQYF	TGTGCCAGCTCACTTTTTGCGGGGGGCATGGCCTACGAGCAGTACTTC
NA	TRBV27	TRBJ2-1	17	TRBD2	CASSRLGTSGGLNEQFF	TGTGCCAGCAGTCGGCTAGGGACTAGCGGGGGACTCAATGAGCAGTTCTTC
NA	TRBV5-4	TRBJ2-7	14	NA	CASISGGSTYEQYF	TGTGCCAGCATTTCAGGAGGTTCCACCTACGAGCAGTACTTC
NA	TRBV19	TRBJ2-7	14	TRBD2	CASSILAGGNEQYF	TGTGCCAGTAGTATACTAGCGGGGGGGAACGAGCAGTACTTC
NA	TRBV12-3/TRBV12-4	TRBJ2-5	11	TRBD2	CASSPGGTQYF	TGTGCCAGCAGCCCGGGAGGGACCCAGTACTTC
NA	TRBV4-3	TRBJ2-1	16	TRBD2	CASSQERGGSYNEQFF	TGCGCCAGCAGCCAGGAGCGGGGGGGCTCGTACAATGAGCAGTTCTTC
NA	TRBV6-2/TRBV6-3	TRBJ2-7	15	NA	CASSPAVAVPREQYF	TGTGCCAGCAGTCCGGCGGTAGCGGTCCCTCGGGAGCAGTACTTC
NA	TRBV5-1	TRBJ2-1	17	NA	CASSLLALGGPNNEQFF	TGCGCCAGCAGCTTGTTGGCCCTCGGGGGGCCCAACAATGAGCAGTTCTTC
NA	TRBV7-9	TRBJ1-6	11	NA	CASSRGLALHF	TGTGCCAGCAGCCGAGGGTTGGCCCTCCACTTT
once	TRBV6-1	TRBJ2-7	15	NA	CASSEATGVIYEQYF	TGTGCCAGCAGTGAAGCTACGGGGGTTATCTACGAGCAGTACTTC
once	TRBV7-9	TRBJ1-1	11	NA	CASSPGFEAFF	TGTGCCAGCAGCCCAGGATTTGAAGCTTTCTTT
once	TRBV19	TRBJ1-5	16	NA	CASRASVALGSQPQHF	TGTGCCAGTAGAGCCTCGGTCGCCCTGGGCAGTCAGCCCCAGCATTTT
few	TRBV15	TRBJ1-3	16	NA	CATSRGGVGAGNTIYF	TGTGCCACCAGCAGAGGTGGTGTGGGCGCTGGAAACACCATATATTTT
NA	TRBV5-5	TRBJ2-7	12	NA	CASRGARYEQYF	TGTGCCAGCAGGGGAGCCAGGTACGAGCAGTACTTC
NA	TRBV7-9	TRBJ1-4	13	NA	CASSLQGSEKLFF	TGTGCCAGCAGCCTACAGGGAAGCGAAAAACTGTTTTTT
NA	TRBV29-1	TRBJ1-3	14	NA	CSVEGDSSGNTIYF	TGCAGCGTTGAAGGTGATAGCTCTGGAAACACCATATATTTT
NA	TRBV14	TRBJ1-6	16	NA	CASSQDVGGFDSPLHF	TGTGCCAGCAGCCAAGATGTAGGGGGTTTCGATTCACCCCTCCACTTT
NA	TRBV7-9	TRBJ2-3	14	NA	CASSLRGRGDTQYF	TGTGCCAGCAGCTTGCGTGGGAGAGGGGATACGCAGTATTTT
few	TRBV4-1	TRBJ1-5	17	TRBD1	CASSQVGGRGNDQPQHF	TGCGCCAGCAGCCAAGTAGGGGGCAGGGGTAACGATCAGCCCCAGCATTTT
NA	TRBV10-3	TRBJ2-2	14	TRBD2	CATGGPEYTGELFF	TGTGCCACGGGGGGGCCAGAGTATACCGGGGAGCTGTTTTTT
NA	TRBV28	TRBJ2-1	11	NA	CASSSLSEQFF	TGTGCCAGCAGTTCCCTTAGTGAGCAGTTCTTC
NA	TRBV18	TRBJ2-1	18	TRBD2	CASSPQRMTSGGYNEQFF	TGTGCCAGCTCGCCTCAAAGGATGACTAGCGGGGGCTACAATGAGCAGTTCTTC
once	TRBV18	TRBJ2-1	16	TRBD2	CASSPPRSGGANEQFF	TGTGCCAGCTCACCACCGAGAAGCGGGGGGGCCAATGAGCAGTTCTTC
NA	TRBV6-1	TRBJ2-5	11	NA	CASSEILTQYF	TGTGCCAGCAGTGAAATCTTGACCCAGTACTTC
once	TRBV29-1	TRBJ2-5	10	NA	CSVDGETQYF	TGCAGCGTTGACGGGGAGACCCAGTACTTC
NA	TRBV20-1	TRBJ1-1	11	NA	CSALTVERAFF	TGCAGTGCACTGACAGTCGAGCGAGCTTTCTTT